The next 18 T cell receptor beta chains were all read from a single sample in a study of cytomegalovirus exposure and HLA in healthy donors. The PCR contained 60 Vbeta and 13 Jbeta primers. Libraries were prepared by immunoSEQ multiplex PCR; TCRdb keeps only in-frame clonotypes and omits some of them. The table has about 160,000 clones, 75% to 90% seen once. Specimen: PBMCs. The source of these receptors is a boy younger than 10 in good health and CMV-seronegative.

J is TRBJ2-3 and V is TRBV19, with a weak D call TRBD2 (5 bases). Deletions cut 5 bases from V and 4 bases from J, with 10 bases between. Per germline, CDR1 LNHDA and CDR2 SQIVND (reference sequence). The CDR3 runs to 13 residues. CDR3: CASSLGSADTQYF. As DNA, the CDR3 is TGTGCCAGTAGTCTCGGTAGCGCAGATACGCAGTATTTT. Full variable domain (rest looked up from reference TRBV19 and TRBJ2-3): DGGITQSPKYLFRKEGQNVTLSCEQNLNHDAMYWYRQDPGQGLRLIYYSQIVNDFQKGDIAEGYSVSREKKESFPLTVTSAQKNPTAFYLCASSLGSADTQYFGPGTRLTVL.

The chain uses TRBV9 and TRBJ2-1; 7 bases are a match to TRBD2. After removal of 0 bases from V and 5 bases from J, the junction contained 2 bases not matched to a gene. Germline loops: CDR1 SGDLS, CDR2 YYNGEE. The CDR3 loop spans 14 amino acids. This chain's CDR3 is CASSVGLAHNEQFF. Here the CDR3 DNA reads TGTGCCAGCAGCGTAGGACTAGCTCACAATGAGCAGTTCTTC.

J is TRBJ2-3 and V is TRBV4-1; 8 bases are a match to TRBD1. With 4 bases clipped from V and 4 bases from J, the junction kept 4 bases outside the gene matches. This CDR3 region has 14 residues. CDR1 is MGHRA and CDR2 is YSYEKL in the germline V gene. The CDR3 sequence is CASSLRQGSDTQYF. CDR3 in DNA: TGCGCCAGCAGCCTAAGACAGGGGTCAGATACGCAGTATTTT.

CDR3 bases: TGTGCCACCAGCAGAGGGTCCACCGGGACAAAGAACACTGAAGCTTTCTTT. This gives the protein CATSRGSTGTKNTEAFF. The rearrangement uses TRBV15 and TRBJ1-1, with a weak D call TRBD1 (6 bases). The germline V gene has CDR1 LNHNV and CDR2 YYDKDF (reference sequence). The CDR3 is 17 residues long. Deletions cut 1 base from V and 1 base from J, with 16 bases between. Complete variable domain (other parts from reference TRBV15 and TRBJ1-1): DAMVIQNPRYQVTQFGKPVTLSCSQTLNHNVMYWYQQKSSQAPKLLFHYYDKDFNNEADTPDNFQSRRPNTSFCFLDIRSPGLGDTAMYLCATSRGSTGTKNTEAFFGQGTRLTVV.

The chain couples TRBV6-1 to TRBJ2-5, with 10 bases that match TRBD1. Germline values: CDR1 MNHNS, CDR2 SASEGT. Germline trimming cut 5 bases from V and 2 bases from J; bases unmatched to any gene: 5. The CDR3 length is 15 residues. DNA for the CDR3: TGTGCCAGCAGTTTCGGGACAGGGGAGCAAGAGACCCAGTACTTC. It encodes CASSFGTGEQETQYF.

V usage is TRBV14 and J usage is TRBJ2-1; 12 nucleotides match TRBD2. CDR1 and CDR2 from the germline V gene are SGHDN and FVKESK. The CDR3 spans 17 residues. V trimming: 4 bases; J trimming: 4 bases; junction bases outside the gene matches: 8. CDR3 in amino acids: CASSRPGTSGRYNEQFF. DNA of the CDR3: TGTGCCAGCAGCCGGCCAGGGACTAGCGGGCGTTACAATGAGCAGTTCTTC.

The chain combines TRBV11-2 with TRBJ1-2, with 7 bases that match TRBD1. Germline assignment: CDR1 SGHAT and CDR2 FQNNGV. This CDR3 contains 13 residues. J lost 7 bases, V lost 4 bases, and 6 bases had no gene match. The CDR3 DNA is TGTGCCAGCAGCTCGACAGGGTCCAGTGGCTACACCTTC. Its translation: CASSSTGSSGYTF.

The chain recombines TRBV29-1 with TRBJ1-5; weak D call: TRBD1 (5 bases). CDR3 length: 13 residues. V gave up 5 bases and J gave up 4 bases, with 12 bases separating them. Germline V CDR1 and CDR2: SQVTM, ANQGSEA. CDR3 in amino acids: CSVRAGFNQPQHF. The CDR3 coding sequence is TGCAGCGTTCGTGCAGGGTTTAATCAGCCCCAGCATTTT. The variable domain in full, with the rest retrieved from reference TRBV29-1 and TRBJ1-5, is SAVISQKPSRDICQRGTSLTIQCQVDSQVTMMFWYRQQPGQSLTLIATANQGSEATYESGFVIDKFPISRPNLTFSTLTVSNMSPEDSSIYLCSVRAGFNQPQHFGDGTRLSIL.

V gene TRBV5-4 combines with J gene TRBJ1-2; perhaps TRBD1 as D (6 bases). V was shortened by 4 bases and J by 7 bases, with 17 bases between the two germline ends. Germline CDR1 SGHNT, CDR2 YYREEE (reference sequence). The CDR3 loop spans 14 amino acids. CDR3: CASSPRGGAGGYTF. Written as DNA, the CDR3 is TGTGCCAGCAGCCCCCGGGGGGGCGCGGGTGGCTACACCTTC. Combining the CDR3 with reference TRBV5-4 and TRBJ1-2 gives the whole variable domain ETGVTQSPTHLIKTRGQQVTLRCSSQSGHNTVSWYQQALGQGPQFIFQYYREEENGRGNFPPRFSGLQFPNYSSELNVNALELDDSALYLCASSPRGGAGGYTFGSGTRLTVV.

The chain recombines TRBV4-1 with TRBJ2-2; 11 nucleotides align to TRBD2. The J segment lost 5 bases and the V segment lost 1 base, leaving 6 bases of the junction unmatched. This CDR3 has 17 amino acids. Looked up from germline, CDR1 is MGHRA and CDR2 is YSYEKL. In DNA, the CDR3 is TGCGCCAGCAGCCAAGTACTAGCGGGGGCGAGGACCGGGGAGCTGTTTTTT. Residues: CASSQVLAGARTGELFF.

The CDR3 loop reads CASSLSNNYGYTF. For the CDR3, the DNA is TGTGCCAGCAGCTTGTCCAATAACTATGGCTACACCTTC. V and J are TRBV5-4 and TRBJ1-2; D call uncertain. The CDR3 runs to 13 residues. The germline V and J ends were trimmed by 1 base and 1 base, with 5 bases remaining between them. Germline-derived CDR1 and CDR2 are SGHNT and YYREEE (reference sequence).

The rearrangement links TRBV7-8 to TRBJ2-2, with 12 bases matching TRBD2. Looked up from germline, CDR1 is SGHVS and CDR2 is FQNEAQ. V lost 8 bases to trimming and J lost 9 bases; unmatched junction nucleotides: 22. The CDR3 is 19 residues long. The CDR3 reads CASRVDGLLAGGRLRELFF. The CDR3 coding sequence is TGTGCCAGCCGAGTCGACGGTCTACTAGCGGGAGGACGTCTCAGGGAGCTGTTTTTT.

The chain uses TRBV5-6 and TRBJ1-4; D unclear. The length of the CDR3 is 17 residues. Trimming stripped 0 bases from V and 4 bases from J, with 16 bases between. Germline V gene sequence: CDR1 SGHDT, CDR2 YYEEEE. This CDR3 reads CASSLVSGMNRNEKLFF. CDR3 bases: TGTGCCAGCAGCTTGGTTTCGGGGATGAACCGTAATGAAAAACTGTTTTTT.

The V and J genes are TRBV7-9 and TRBJ1-6; weak D call: TRBD1 (5 bases). The germline V gene encodes CDR1 SEHNR and CDR2 FQNEAQ (reference sequence). V lost 4 bases and J lost 6, with 16 bases in between. The CDR3 is 16 residues long. The CDR3 DNA is TGTGCCAGCAGCTATCCCCTCGACAGAACTAATTCACCCCTCCACTTT. Its protein product is CASSYPLDRTNSPLHF.

The chain links TRBV13 to TRBJ2-1, with D uncertain. Deletions cut 1 base from V and 5 bases from J, with 6 bases between. From germline, CDR1 is PRHDT and CDR2 FYEKMQ (reference sequence). This CDR3 has 13 amino acids. The CDR3 spells CASSLDRDNEQFF. CDR3 nucleotide sequence: TGTGCCAGCAGCTTAGACCGCGACAATGAGCAGTTCTTC.

The gene calls are TRBV14 and TRBJ1-1; 8 bases line up with TRBD1. Germline assignment: CDR1 SGHDN and CDR2 FVKESK. The CDR3 covers 19 residues. V lost 4 bases, J lost 4 bases, and 20 bases stayed unmatched. The CDR3 region has the DNA TGTGCCAGCAGCCCGTTGATCGACAGGGGTCCATTTGGAGGCACTGAAGCTTTCTTT. Translating gives CASSPLIDRGPFGGTEAFF.

The chain recombines TRBV9 with TRBJ2-1; TRBD1 matches 7 bases. Germline lookup yields CDR1 SGDLS and CDR2 YYNGEE. The CDR3 totals 15 residues. V was pared by 0 bases and J by 4 bases, with 4 bases of the junction left unmatched. The CDR3 loop is CASSVVGTAYNEQFF. The CDR3, as DNA: TGTGCCAGCAGCGTAGTCGGGACAGCATACAATGAGCAGTTCTTC.

The chain couples TRBV7-8 to TRBJ1-3, with D possibly matching TRBD1 (5 bases). The CDR3 has 15 amino acids. CDR1 and CDR2 (germline): SGHVS, FQNEAQ. V was shortened by 3 bases and J by 5 bases, with 14 bases between the two germline ends. CDR3 nucleotides: TGTGCCAGCAGCTTGGGTCAGGGTAACAGAAACACCATATATTTT. This encodes CASSLGQGNRNTIYF.